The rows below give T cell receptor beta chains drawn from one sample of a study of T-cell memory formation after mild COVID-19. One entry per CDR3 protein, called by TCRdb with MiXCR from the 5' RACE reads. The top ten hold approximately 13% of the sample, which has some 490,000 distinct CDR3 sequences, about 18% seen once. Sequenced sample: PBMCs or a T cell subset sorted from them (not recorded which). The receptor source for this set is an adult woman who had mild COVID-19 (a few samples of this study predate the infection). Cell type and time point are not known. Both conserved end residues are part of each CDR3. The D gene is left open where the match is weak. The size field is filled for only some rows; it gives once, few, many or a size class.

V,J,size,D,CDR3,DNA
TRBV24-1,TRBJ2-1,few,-,CATSGGGASYNEQFF,TGTGCCACCAGTGGGGGGGGGGCAAGTTACAATGAGCAGTTCTTC
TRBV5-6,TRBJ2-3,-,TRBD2,CASSNRLAGADTQYF,TGTGCCAGCAGCAACCGACTAGCGGGTGCAGATACGCAGTATTTT
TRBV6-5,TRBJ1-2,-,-,CASSYGGTSNYGYTF,TGTGCCAGCAGTTACGGGGGGACATCAAACTATGGCTACACCTTC
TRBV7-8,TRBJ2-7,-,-,CASSFRAGRAYEQYF,TGTGCCAGCAGCTTTCGGGCAGGGCGGGCCTACGAGCAGTACTTC
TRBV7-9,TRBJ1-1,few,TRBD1,CASSRGGPVEAFF,TGTGCCAGCAGCCGAGGGGGCCCCGTAGAAGCTTTCTTT
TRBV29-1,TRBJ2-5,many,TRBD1,CSEKGTASQETQYF,TGCAGCGAGAAGGGGACAGCTAGCCAAGAGACCCAGTACTTC
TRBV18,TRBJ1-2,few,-,CASSLMRSLVEGYTF,TGTGCCAGCTCATTGATGCGGTCCCTCGTGGAAGGCTACACCTTC
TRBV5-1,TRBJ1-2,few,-,CASDWAPHNYGYTF,TGCGCCAGCGACTGGGCCCCCCATAACTATGGCTACACCTTC
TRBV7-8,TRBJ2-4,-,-,CASSLTGTQYF,TGTGCCAGCAGTCTGACTGGTACTCAGTACTTC
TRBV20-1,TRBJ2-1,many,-,CSAQLRGIEQFF,TGCAGTGCTCAGCTTAGGGGGATTGAGCAGTTCTTC
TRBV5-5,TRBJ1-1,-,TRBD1,CASSFTGTGINTEAFF,TGTGCCAGCAGCTTTACCGGGACAGGGATTAACACTGAAGCTTTCTTT
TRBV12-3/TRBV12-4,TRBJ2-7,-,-,CASSVDYRYVTLEQYF,TGTGCCAGCAGTGTGGACTACCGGTACGTTACGCTCGAGCAGTACTTC
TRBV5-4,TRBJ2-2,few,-,CASSPPRRGNTGELFF,TGTGCCAGCAGCCCTCCTAGGCGGGGGAACACCGGGGAGCTGTTTTTT
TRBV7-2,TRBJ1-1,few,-,CASSSVGGLYTEAFF,TGTGCCAGCAGCTCGGTGGGAGGGTTGTACACTGAAGCTTTCTTT
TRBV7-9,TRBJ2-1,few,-,CASSSTGSKIHEQFF,TGTGCCAGCAGCTCTACAGGGTCGAAAATCCATGAGCAGTTCTTC
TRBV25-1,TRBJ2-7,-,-,CASSEPHHSHSSYEQYF,TGTGCCAGCAGTGAACCCCACCACAGTCACAGCTCCTACGAGCAGTACTTC
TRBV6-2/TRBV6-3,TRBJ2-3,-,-,CASYPDRRTTDTQYF,TGTGCCAGCTACCCGGACCGGCGAACGACAGATACGCAGTATTTT
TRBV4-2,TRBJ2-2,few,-,CASSRLTSNTGELFF,TGTGCCAGCAGCCGTCTAACCTCGAACACCGGGGAGCTGTTTTTT
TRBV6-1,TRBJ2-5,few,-,CASSDGAPRETQYF,TGTGCCAGCAGTGATGGCGCCCCACGAGAGACCCAGTACTTC
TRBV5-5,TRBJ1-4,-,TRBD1,CASSSGDSEKLFF,TGTGCCAGCAGCAGTGGGGACAGCGAAAAACTGTTTTTT
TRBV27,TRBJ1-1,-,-,CASAREPLNTEAFF,TGTGCCAGTGCACGAGAGCCTTTGAACACTGAAGCTTTCTTT
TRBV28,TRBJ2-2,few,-,CASSGTGIGELFF,TGTGCCAGCAGTGGCACAGGGATCGGGGAGCTGTTTTTT
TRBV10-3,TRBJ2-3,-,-,CAISLEFGTDTQYF,TGTGCCATCAGCCTAGAATTTGGCACAGATACGCAGTATTTT
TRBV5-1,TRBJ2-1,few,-,CASSLAGTPNNEQFF,TGCGCCAGCAGCTTAGCCGGGACCCCTAACAATGAGCAGTTCTTC
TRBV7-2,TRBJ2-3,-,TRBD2,CASSSNGATSGESTDTQYF,TGTGCCAGCAGCTCCAATGGGGCCACTAGCGGGGAAAGCACAGATACGCAGTATTTT
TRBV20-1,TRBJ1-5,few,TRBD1,CSAKADRGNQPQHF,TGCAGTGCCAAGGCGGACAGGGGGAATCAGCCCCAGCATTTT
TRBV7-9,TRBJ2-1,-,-,CASSFLNIRPNEQFF,TGTGCCAGCAGCTTCCTTAACATCCGACCCAATGAGCAGTTCTTC
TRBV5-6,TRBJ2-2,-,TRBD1,CASSLGTGSGELFF,TGTGCCAGCAGCTTGGGGACAGGGTCCGGGGAGCTGTTTTTT
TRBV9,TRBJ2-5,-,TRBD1,CASSPSHRGQTQYF,TGTGCCAGCAGCCCTAGTCACAGGGGACAGACCCAGTACTTC
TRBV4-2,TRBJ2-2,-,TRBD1,CASSQDYSAGDRDTGELFF,TGTGCCAGCAGCCAAGATTATTCGGCTGGGGACAGGGACACCGGGGAGCTGTTTTTT
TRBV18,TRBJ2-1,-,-,CASSRDQRNEQFF,TGTGCCAGCTCACGGGATCAGCGGAATGAGCAGTTCTTC
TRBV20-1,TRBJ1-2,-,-,CSARDPFLKQFANYGYTF,TGCAGTGCTAGAGATCCATTTTTAAAACAGTTTGCAAACTATGGCTACACCTTC
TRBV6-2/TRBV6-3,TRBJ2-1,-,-,CASTQAGYNEQFF,TGTGCCAGCACCCAGGCGGGGTACAATGAGCAGTTCTTC
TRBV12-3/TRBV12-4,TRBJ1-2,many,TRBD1,CASRQGVGRYGYTF,TGTGCCAGCAGACAGGGGGTTGGTCGCTATGGCTACACCTTC
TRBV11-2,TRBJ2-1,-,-,CASSLLSPEYYNEQFF,TGTGCCAGCAGCTTATTGTCCCCGGAGTACTACAATGAGCAGTTCTTC
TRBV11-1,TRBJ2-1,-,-,CASSPDDQLNEQFF,TGTGCCAGCAGCCCCGACGATCAGCTCAATGAGCAGTTCTTC
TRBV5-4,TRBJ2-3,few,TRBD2,CASSSGTGTRVPDTQYF,TGTGCCAGCAGCTCCGGGACCGGGACTAGAGTCCCAGATACGCAGTATTTT
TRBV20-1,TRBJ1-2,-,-,CSAREPRGSGYTF,TGCAGTGCTAGAGAGCCCAGAGGATCTGGCTACACCTTC
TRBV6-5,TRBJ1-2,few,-,CASSYSYIGGMDYGYTF,TGTGCCAGCAGTTACTCGTATATCGGAGGGATGGACTATGGCTACACCTTC
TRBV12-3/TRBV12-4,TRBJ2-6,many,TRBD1,CASSPGDSLYGANVLTF,TGTGCCAGCAGCCCCGGGGACAGCCTCTACGGGGCCAACGTCCTGACTTTC
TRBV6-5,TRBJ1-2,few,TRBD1,CASSQPGQGYGYTF,TGTGCCAGCAGTCAACCGGGACAGGGCTATGGCTACACCTTC
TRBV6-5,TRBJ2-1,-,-,CASSPSPPAVIGMEQFF,TGTGCCAGCAGCCCCTCCCCCCCAGCGGTGATAGGTATGGAGCAGTTCTTC
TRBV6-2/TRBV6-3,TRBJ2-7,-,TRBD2,CASRDGASGRYEQYF,TGTGCCAGCAGGGATGGGGCTAGCGGTCGCTACGAGCAGTACTTC
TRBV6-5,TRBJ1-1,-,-,CASSEPSRGRGEAFF,TGTGCCAGCAGCGAACCCTCCCGAGGGCGAGGTGAAGCTTTCTTT
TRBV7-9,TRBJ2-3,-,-,CASRIGSSTDTQYF,TGTGCCAGCAGGATTGGGAGTAGCACAGATACGCAGTATTTT
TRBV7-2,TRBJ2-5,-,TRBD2,CASSRKAGSETQYF,TGTGCCAGCAGCCGGAAAGCGGGAAGCGAGACCCAGTACTTC
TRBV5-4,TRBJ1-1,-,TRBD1,CASSNRQGRNTEAFF,TGTGCCAGCAGCAACCGACAGGGGCGGAACACTGAAGCTTTCTTT
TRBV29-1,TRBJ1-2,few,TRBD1,CSVADRGYGYTF,TGCAGCGTTGCGGACAGGGGCTATGGCTACACCTTC
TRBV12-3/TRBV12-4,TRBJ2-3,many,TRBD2,CASSLLAGEDTQYF,TGTGCCAGCAGCCTACTAGCGGGAGAGGATACGCAGTATTTT
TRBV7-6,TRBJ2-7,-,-,CASSLAEQSIYEQYF,TGTGCCAGCAGCTTAGCTGAACAGAGCATCTACGAGCAGTACTTC
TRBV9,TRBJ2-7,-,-,CASSAGTPYEQYF,TGTGCCAGCAGCGCCGGGACTCCCTACGAGCAGTACTTC
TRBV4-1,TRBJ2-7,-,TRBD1,CASSQDRERGQGVEQYF,TGCGCCAGCAGCCAAGATCGGGAAAGGGGACAGGGGGTTGAGCAGTACTTC
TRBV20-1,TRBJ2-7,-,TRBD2,CSARVNEVTSGSYEQYF,TGCAGTGCTAGAGTGAATGAAGTTACTAGCGGATCCTACGAGCAGTACTTC
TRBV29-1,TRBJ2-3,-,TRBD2,CSVGEAGGPGDTQYF,TGCAGCGTGGGGGAAGCGGGAGGGCCGGGAGATACGCAGTATTTT
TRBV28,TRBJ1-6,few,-,CASSWMGSYNSPLHF,TGTGCCAGCAGTTGGATGGGGTCCTATAATTCACCCCTCCACTTT